A single sample gave rise to the 28 T cell receptor beta chains below, sequenced in a study of cytomegalovirus exposure and HLA in healthy donors. Researchers ran the PCR with 60 Vbeta and 13 Jbeta primers. Repertoires were generated with immunoSEQ multiplex PCR, while TCRdb's copy carries only in-frame clones and drops some. The data contain approximately 150,000 clones, about four fifths of them seen just once; the ten biggest clones take up over 4%. Sequenced: PBMCs. Receptors originate from a man in his fifties or sixties in good health and CMV-seropositive.

DNA for the CDR3: TGTGCCAGCAGCAAAGGGGGTTACGAGCAGTACTTC. Translated: CASSKGGYEQYF. The genes are TRBV11-2 and TRBJ2-5; D perhaps matches TRBD1 (6 bases). With the DNA end fitting TRBJ2-7 better, the J assignment may be wrong. Germline V CDR1 and CDR2: SGHAT, FQNNGV. The CDR3 runs to 12 residues.

The table lists this clone with a count of one. The rearrangement uses TRBV7-9 and TRBJ1-2, with no clear D. This CDR3 has 13 amino acids. Per the germline V gene, CDR1 is SEHNR and CDR2 is FQNEAQ (reference sequence). Trimming left V 3 bases short and J 8 bases short, with 13 bases between. CDR3 loop: CASSLVWAEGYTF. The CDR3 nucleotides read TGTGCCAGCAGCTTGGTATGGGCAGAAGGCTACACCTTC.

Note on this clone: Other DNA sequences within the sample encode an identical CDR3. The V and J genes are TRBV7-2 and TRBJ1-2; D uncertain. The CDR3 runs 12 residues. V dropped 5 bases and J dropped 4 bases, with 8 bases sitting between them. Germline V gene sequence: CDR1 SGHTA, CDR2 FQGNSA. In DNA, the CDR3 is TGTGCCAGCAGCCCCACGGTCTATGGCTACACCTTC. This codes for CASSPTVYGYTF.

This clone was observed once. The chain uses TRBV28 and TRBJ1-4, with 7 bases matching TRBD1. V lost 6 bases and J lost 6; bases outside the gene matches: 10. Germline V gives CDR1 MDHEN, CDR2 SYDVKM. The length of the CDR3 is 15 residues. CDR3 residues: CASRPQGRPYEKLFF. In nucleotides, the CDR3 is TGTGCCAGCAGACCACAGGGGAGGCCCTATGAAAAACTGTTTTTT.

V gene TRBV18 combines with J gene TRBJ2-4; the D is unclear. CDR1 is KGHSH, CDR2 LQKENI, per germline. V was pared by 0 bases and J by 0 bases, with 6 bases between. The CDR3 covers 15 residues. CDR3 loop: CASSPPERAKNIQYF. The CDR3 DNA sequence: TGTGCCAGCTCACCACCGGAGAGAGCCAAAAACATTCAGTACTTC.

This chain uses TRBV28 with TRBJ1-3; unclear D gene. Germline V gives CDR1 MDHEN, CDR2 SYDVKM. The CDR3 length is 15 residues. Trimming pared 2 bases from V and 4 bases from J, leaving 12 bases between. CDR3 residues: CASSLPASVGNTIYF. CDR3 bases: TGTGCCAGCAGTTTACCCGCTTCGGTAGGAAACACCATATATTTT.

About this clone: The germline gene is not matched at one end of the junction; a read error may be the cause. The rearrangement uses TRBV7-9 and TRBJ2-7; TRBD2 aligns across 10 bases. This CDR3 is 16 amino acids long. CDR1 is SEHNR, CDR2 FQNEAQ, per germline (reference sequence). The CDR3 region is CSSSTSSGGVSYEQYF. CDR3 nucleotide sequence: TGTTCCAGCAGTACCTCTAGCGGGGGAGTTTCCTACGAGCAGTACTTC.

This clone has just a few counts. This sequence joins TRBV4-1 and TRBJ2-5; TRBD2 matches 9 bases. The end of the DNA aligns better with TRBJ2-7, so the J call may be wrong. This CDR3 is built from 17 residues. The V gene's germline CDR1 is MGHRA and CDR2 YSYEKL. The chain's CDR3 is CASSQAVGAGLAREQYF. CDR3 DNA sequence: TGCGCCAGCAGCCAAGCGGTAGGGGCCGGACTAGCGCGCGAGCAGTACTTC.

J is TRBJ2-5 and V is TRBV14; D perhaps matches TRBD2 (6 bases). The germline V gene has CDR1 SGHDN and CDR2 FVKESK. The CDR3 consists of 12 residues. Trimming removed 3 bases from V and 7 bases from J, with 9 bases in between. CDR3 protein: CASSQVGGTQYF. The CDR3 DNA reads TGTGCCAGCAGCCAGGTGGGGGGGACCCAGTACTTC.

J is TRBJ2-3 and V is TRBV5-6; D is possibly TRBD1 (6 bases). V gave up 5 bases and J gave up 6 bases, with 10 bases separating them. Germline V gene lookup returns CDR1 SGHDT and CDR2 YYEEEE. CDR3 length: 12 residues. CDR3 coding DNA: TGTGCCAGCAGACAGGGTTCCGATACGCAGTATTTT. Translation: CASRQGSDTQYF.

This clone has more than one count but fewer than ten. The chain joins TRBV15 to TRBJ2-7, with D possibly matching TRBD1 (6 bases). The germline CDR1 and CDR2 sequences are LNHNV and YYDKDF (reference sequence). This CDR3 is 15 amino acids long. V lost 2 bases to trimming and J lost 7 bases, with 18 bases between them. The CDR3 DNA reads TGTGCCACCAGCAGACAGGGGATGGGCCCGGTGGAGCAGTACTTC. Translating gives CATSRQGMGPVEQYF.

This clone has just a few counts. The J gene is TRBJ1-2, the V gene TRBV29-1; D remains ambiguous. The germline V and J ends were trimmed by 0 bases and 2 bases, with 13 bases remaining between them. The CDR3 sequence is 15 residues long. From germline, CDR1 is SQVTM and CDR2 ANQGSEA. Here the CDR3 reads CSVEDYQVENYGYTF. As DNA, the CDR3 is TGCAGCGTTGAAGATTACCAGGTCGAAAACTATGGCTACACCTTC.

The chain recombines TRBV20-1 with TRBJ1-1, with TRBD1 identical over 8 bases. The CDR3 is 11 residues long. The germline V gene has CDR1 DFQATT and CDR2 SNEGSKA (reference sequence). Trimming removed 4 bases from V and 6 bases from J; junction bases left unmatched: 1. CDR3 in amino acids: CSANRGAEAFF. As DNA, the CDR3 is TGCAGTGCTAACAGGGGGGCTGAAGCTTTCTTT.

This rearrangement joins TRBV13 to TRBJ2-7; the match to TRBD2 covers 8 bases. CDR3 length: 15 residues. CDR1 PRHDT and CDR2 FYEKMQ come from the germline V gene (reference sequence). V shed 7 bases and J 2 bases; nucleotides not matched to a gene: 10. This CDR3 is CASTRPGLGPYEQYF. The CDR3 DNA reads as TGTGCCAGCACCAGACCGGGACTAGGGCCCTACGAGCAGTACTTC.

V and J are TRBV11-2 and TRBJ1-1; D is unclear. The V gene's germline CDR1 is SGHAT and CDR2 FQNNGV. This CDR3 contains 14 residues. The V end was cut by 1 base, the J end by 4 bases, with 10 bases between. The CDR3 loop reads CASSLGRVGTEAFF. The CDR3 DNA reads as TGTGCCAGCAGCTTAGGACGGGTGGGCACTGAAGCTTTCTTT.

The gene calls are TRBV5-5 and TRBJ2-3; weak D call: TRBD1 (6 bases). The CDR3 is 17 amino acids. Germline values: CDR1 SGHKS, CDR2 YYEKEE (reference sequence). V lost 5 bases and J lost 0, with 19 bases in between. The CDR3 sequence: CASSTGTRITSTDTQYF. Here the CDR3 DNA reads TGTGCCAGCAGTACAGGGACCCGAATAACTAGCACAGATACGCAGTATTTT.

V is TRBV28 and J is TRBJ1-5, with TRBD1 matching over 10 bases. CDR1 and CDR2 from the germline V gene are MDHEN and SYDVKM. The junction had 2 bases not matched to a gene; V was cut back by 1 base and J by 5 bases. This CDR3 contains 15 residues. This CDR3 is CASSLFGTGDQPQHF. DNA of the CDR3: TGTGCCAGCAGTTTATTTGGGACAGGGGATCAGCCCCAGCATTTT. The full variable domain, with the rest looked up from reference TRBV28 and TRBJ1-5, is DVKVTQSSRYLVKRTGEKVFLECVQDMDHENMFWYRQDPGLGLRLIYFSYDVKMKEKGDIPEGYSVSREKKERFSLILESASTNQTSMYLCASSLFGTGDQPQHFGDGTRLSIL.

The CDR3, as DNA: TGCGCCAGCAGCCATTCTGAGGGCACCGGGGAGCTGTTTTTT. Translating it yields CASSHSEGTGELFF. This sequence joins TRBV4-1 and TRBJ2-2, with D perhaps matching TRBD2 (5 bases). Germline assignment: CDR1 MGHRA and CDR2 YSYEKL. The CDR3 loop spans 14 amino acids. The V and J ends lost 3 bases and 4 bases respectively, with 9 bases between them.

The CDR3 nucleotides read TGTGCCAGCAGAGGGACTGAGAGCCTCTACGAGCAGTACTTC. It translates to CASRGTESLYEQYF. The chain couples TRBV28 to TRBJ2-7, with TRBD2 as a possible D gene (6 bases). CDR1 MDHEN and CDR2 SYDVKM come from the germline V gene. The CDR3 is 14 amino acids. V dropped 6 bases and J dropped 3 bases, with 15 bases sitting between them.

The V and J genes are TRBV14 and TRBJ2-1; 8 bases match TRBD2. J lost 10 bases, V lost 6 bases, and 11 bases had no gene match. The CDR3 has 14 amino acids. The germline gives CDR1 SGHDN, CDR2 FVKESK. Here the CDR3 reads CASSQRGGHPEQFF. The CDR3 nucleotides read TGTGCCAGCAGTCAACGGGGGGGGCACCCGGAGCAGTTCTTC.

This chain joins TRBV27 and TRBJ2-1, with TRBD2 matching 9 bases. The CDR3 is 15 residues long. CDR1 and CDR2 from the germline V gene are MNHEY and SMNVEV (reference sequence). The V and J ends lost 6 bases and 8 bases, in that order; junction bases with no gene match: 11. CDR3 sequence: CASSLSGGPGHEQFF. The CDR3, as DNA: TGTGCCAGCAGCCTTAGCGGGGGCCCCGGGCATGAGCAGTTCTTC.

The genes are TRBV7-9 and TRBJ2-1, with TRBD1 matching 7 bases. CDR1 is SEHNR, CDR2 FQNEAQ, per germline (reference sequence). CDR3 length equals 15 residues. The V gene end was trimmed by 1 base and the J gene end by 6 bases; junction bases not matched to a gene: 6. CDR3 coding DNA: TGTGCCAGCAGCTTAGTACAGGGGATAGGCAATGAGCAGTTCTTC. Its protein is CASSLVQGIGNEQFF.

This clone was counted once. The genes are TRBV5-1 and TRBJ2-7; 7 bases agree with TRBD2. This CDR3 comprises 15 residues. With 4 bases clipped from V and 2 bases from J, the junction kept 9 bases outside the gene matches. Germline V CDR1 and CDR2: SGHRS, YFSETQ. The CDR3 region is CASSQLSGNTYEQYF. The CDR3 region has the DNA TGCGCCAGCAGCCAACTCAGCGGGAACACCTACGAGCAGTACTTC.

This sequence joins TRBV5-1 and TRBJ2-2; 7 bases fit TRBD1. Germline values: CDR1 SGHRS, CDR2 YFSETQ. J gave up 1 base and V 3 bases, and 6 bases lay outside the gene matches. The length of the CDR3 is 16 residues. CDR3 amino acids: CASSWDSPQNTGELFF. The CDR3 DNA sequence: TGCGCCAGCAGCTGGGACAGCCCCCAGAACACCGGGGAGCTGTTTTTT.

The CDR3 reads CAWSRGLAGVEQFF. CDR3 nucleotides: TGTGCCTGGAGTCGAGGACTAGCGGGAGTTGAGCAGTTCTTC. This rearrangement joins TRBV30 to TRBJ2-1; 13 bases match TRBD2. Trimming at V came to 2 bases and at J to 9 bases, leaving 4 bases not matched to a gene. The CDR3 extends over 14 amino acids. The germline V gene encodes CDR1 GTSNPN and CDR2 SVGIG (reference sequence).

The CDR3 spells CASSSQGGYEQYF. As DNA, the CDR3 is TGCGCCAGCAGCTCCCAAGGGGGTTACGAGCAGTACTTC. The chain joins TRBV5-1 to TRBJ2-5, with D possibly matching TRBD1 (6 bases). TRBJ2-7 explains the end of the DNA better; the J call may be wrong. Germline loops: CDR1 SGHRS, CDR2 YFSETQ. The length of the CDR3 is 13 residues.

The V and J genes are TRBV9 and TRBJ2-1; TRBD2 might be the D (5 bases). Germline V gives CDR1 SGDLS, CDR2 YYNGEE. The CDR3 contains 19 residues. Trimming left V 4 bases short and J 0 bases short, with 23 bases between. CDR3 DNA sequence: TGTGCCAGCAGCTTAAGATGGGATACGGGGAAGAGCTCCTACAATGAGCAGTTCTTC. Encoded protein: CASSLRWDTGKSSYNEQFF.

This clone was observed once. The chain recombines TRBV5-1 with TRBJ2-3; the match to TRBD2 covers 10 bases. Per the germline V gene, CDR1 is SGHRS and CDR2 is YFSETQ. This CDR3 contains 16 residues. The V segment lost 2 bases and the J segment 3 bases; nucleotides outside the gene matches: 6. The chain's CDR3 is CASSFNGLAVTDTQYF. The CDR3 region has the DNA TGCGCCAGCAGCTTTAACGGACTAGCGGTTACAGATACGCAGTATTTT.